Below are 24 T cell receptor beta chains sequenced from a single sample in a study of blood T cell repertoires in COVID-19. Produced via immunoSEQ multiplex PCR; TCRdb's table is partial and in-frame only. The repertoire has some 97,000 clones, over 65% of them found once; the top ten carry 9.5% to 15%. Sequencing input: peripheral blood. These receptors all stem from a human donor in a cohort sampled during active COVID-19.

V is TRBV7-2 and J is TRBJ2-1, with D unresolved. Germline-derived CDR1 and CDR2 are SGHTA and FQGNSA. V was cut by 5 bases and J by 0 bases, with 11 bases left in between. The CDR3 is 15 residues long. CDR3 sequence reads: CASSPLADSYNEQFF. The CDR3 DNA reads as TGTGCCAGCAGCCCCCTGGCCGACTCCTACAATGAGCAGTTCTTC.

The V and J genes are TRBV25-1 and TRBJ2-2; 10 bases are a match to TRBD1. V shed 3 bases, J shed 2 bases, and the junction held 9 bases outside the gene matches. The CDR3 is 18 residues long. Germline CDR1 reads MGHDK; CDR2 reads SYGVNS. DNA for the CDR3: TGTGCCAGCAGTGAGCATCCGGGACAGGGGTTTAACACCGGGGAGCTGTTTTTT. Its protein product is CASSEHPGQGFNTGELFF.

In this sample, this clone turned up once. The chain employs TRBV10-3 and TRBJ1-2; D is undetermined. The CDR3 runs 13 residues. V was cut by 0 bases and J by 5 bases, with 7 bases left in between. The germline V gene encodes CDR1 ENHRY and CDR2 SYGVKD. The CDR3 nucleotides read TGTGCCATCAGTGAGTCAGGAGGGTATGGCTACACCTTC. Translating it yields CAISESGGYGYTF.

V usage is TRBV6-5 and J usage is TRBJ1-1; no definite D call. Germline assignment: CDR1 MNHEY and CDR2 SVGAGI. The CDR3 has 15 residues. The V and J ends lost 0 bases and 6 bases respectively, with 14 bases between them. Here the CDR3 DNA reads TGTGCCAGCAGTTACTCTGGGCTCCGGGAACCTGAAGCTTTCTTT. It translates to CASSYSGLREPEAFF.

This clone was observed once. V is TRBV29-1 and J is TRBJ2-4, with D unclear. Looked up from germline, CDR1 is SQVTM and CDR2 is ANQGSEA. V gave up 3 bases and J gave up 5 bases, with 8 bases separating them. This CDR3 has 12 amino acids. CDR3 sequence: CSVESGENIQYF. For the CDR3, the DNA is TGCAGCGTTGAGAGTGGAGAAAACATTCAGTACTTC.

The rearrangement uses TRBV5-1 and TRBJ1-4; D is perhaps TRBD1 (5 bases). V dropped 3 bases and J dropped 5 bases, with 17 bases sitting between them. Per germline, CDR1 SGHRS and CDR2 YFSETQ. The CDR3 has 16 residues. The CDR3, as DNA: TGCGCCAGCAGCTGGGGGGAGTCGATGATAAATGAAAAACTGTTTTTT. It codes for CASSWGESMINEKLFF.

CDR3 sequence (DNA): TGCGCCAGCAGGGCGGTTTTGCGGAGCACAGATACGCAGTATTTT. It yields the protein CASRAVLRSTDTQYF. The genes are TRBV10-2 and TRBJ2-3; unclear D gene. The CDR3 is 15 amino acids. V lost 6 bases to trimming and J lost 0 bases, with 13 bases between them. CDR1 is WSHSY and CDR2 is SAAADI in the germline V gene.

This chain connects TRBV7-2 to TRBJ2-3, with 7 nucleotides matching TRBD2. CDR1 and CDR2 (germline): SGHTA, FQGNSA. The CDR3 has 13 amino acids. V shed 7 bases and J 4 bases; nucleotides not matched to a gene: 5. Here the CDR3 DNA reads TGTGCCAGCAAACGGGAGGCCGCAGATACGCAGTATTTT. This encodes CASKREAADTQYF.

This chain connects TRBV4-1 to TRBJ1-2; the D gene is possibly TRBD1 (6 bases). The V end lost 0 bases, the J end lost 5 bases, and 19 bases lay between the germline ends. The CDR3 consists of 17 residues. The V gene's germline CDR1 is MGHRA and CDR2 YSYEKL. CDR3 loop: CASSQDSGGGRVYGYTF. DNA of the CDR3: TGCGCCAGCAGCCAAGATTCCGGGGGGGGGCGCGTATATGGCTACACCTTC.

This chain joins TRBV7-9 and TRBJ1-2; TRBD1 agrees at 12 bases. This CDR3 is 13 amino acids long. V shed 3 bases and J 8 bases; nucleotides not matched to a gene: 1. Germline V lookup: CDR1 SEHNR, CDR2 FQNEAQ (reference sequence). CDR3: CASSFGTGGGYTF. The CDR3 nucleotides read TGTGCCAGCAGCTTTGGGACAGGGGGCGGCTACACCTTC.

Details on this clone: Other DNA sequences in the sample encode the same CDR3. The V call is TRBV7-6, the J call TRBJ2-2, with TRBD2 identical over 9 bases. V shed 5 bases, J shed 6 bases, and the junction held 10 bases outside the gene matches. Germline CDR1 reads SGHVS; CDR2 reads FNYEAQ. The CDR3 spans 16 residues. CDR3 coding DNA: TGTGCCAGCAGCCTCCGTCTGGCGGGAGGGCCCGGGGAGCTGTTTTTT. Translation: CASSLRLAGGPGELFF.

This chain connects TRBV6-2 or TRBV6-3 to TRBJ2-4, with 10 positions matching TRBD1. This CDR3 is 21 amino acids long. The germline gives CDR1 MNHEY, CDR2 SVGEGT. V shed 2 bases and J 0 bases; nucleotides not matched to a gene: 16. The chain's CDR3 is CASSYTILGQGTALAKNIQYF. The CDR3 nucleotides read TGTGCCAGCAGTTACACAATCCTGGGACAGGGGACAGCGCTAGCCAAAAACATTCAGTACTTC.

This sequence joins TRBV15 and TRBJ2-7, with 12 bases lining up with TRBD1. The V gene end was trimmed by 5 bases and the J gene end by 6 bases; junction bases not matched to a gene: 5. This CDR3 has 14 amino acids. Germline-derived CDR1 and CDR2 are LNHNV and YYDKDF (reference sequence). The CDR3 sequence: CATSGGTGGSEQYF. The DNA of the CDR3 is TGTGCCACCAGCGGGGGGACAGGGGGCTCCGAGCAGTACTTC.

The chain has TRBV18 and TRBJ1-2; TRBD1 agrees at 10 bases. Unmatched junction bases numbered 2, after V lost 3 bases and J lost 1 base. This CDR3 region has 15 residues. CDR1 and CDR2 (germline): KGHSH, LQKENI. The CDR3, as DNA: TGTGCCAGCTCACCCGGGACAGGGGATAACTATGGCTACACCTTC. Translation gives CASSPGTGDNYGYTF. The whole variable domain, filled in from reference TRBV18 and TRBJ1-2, reads NAGVMQNPRHLVRRRGQEARLRCSPMKGHSHVYWYRQLPEEGLKFMVYLQKENIIDESGMPKERFSAEFPKEGPSILRIQQVVRGDSAAYFCASSPGTGDNYGYTFGSGTRLTVV.

The genes are TRBV4-3 and TRBJ2-7; D is unclear. V was clipped by 1 base and J by 0 bases, with 10 bases between them. CDR3 size: 15 residues. Germline CDR1 and CDR2: LGHNA and YSLEER. CDR3 sequence: CASSQATDFSYEQYF. The DNA of the CDR3 is TGCGCCAGCAGCCAAGCTACAGATTTCTCCTACGAGCAGTACTTC.

The J gene is TRBJ1-1, the V gene TRBV5-1; no clear D gene. This CDR3 region has 14 residues. V was cut by 0 bases and J by 5 bases, with 11 bases left in between. Germline lookup yields CDR1 SGHRS and CDR2 YFSETQ. The CDR3 coding sequence is TGCGCCAGCAGCTTGGAAGGGAGGGAGACTGAAGCTTTCTTT. Residues: CASSLEGRETEAFF.

The chain recombines TRBV6-2 or TRBV6-3 with TRBJ2-2, with 9 bases identical to TRBD2. CDR3 length: 17 residues. Trimming at V came to 2 bases and at J to 5 bases, leaving 9 bases not matched to a gene. Per the germline V gene, CDR1 is MNHEY and CDR2 is SVGEGT. DNA of the CDR3: TGTGCCAGCAGTTACGGGGGGACTAGCTCAACTACCGGGGAGCTGTTTTTT. Its translation: CASSYGGTSSTTGELFF.

The chain recombines TRBV11-2 with TRBJ1-5; maybe TRBD1 (5 bases). V was trimmed by 2 bases and J by 3 bases, leaving 8 bases between them. Germline V gene data show CDR1 as SGHAT and CDR2 as FQNNGV. The CDR3 is 14 amino acids. As DNA, the CDR3 is TGTGCCAGCAGCTTACAGGGTTTCAATCAGCCCCAGCATTTT. Protein product: CASSLQGFNQPQHF.

DNA of the CDR3: TGTGCCAGCAGCTTAGGGACAGGCGTGAACACTGAAGCTTTCTTT. Its translation: CASSLGTGVNTEAFF. J is TRBJ1-1 and V is TRBV7-9; TRBD1 matches 7 bases. The trim removed 1 base at V and 0 bases at J, leaving 2 bases unmatched. The CDR3 length is 15 residues. CDR1 and CDR2 from the germline V gene are SEHNR and FQNEAQ (reference sequence).

J is TRBJ1-4 and V is TRBV2; 9 bases are shared with TRBD1. Unmatched junction bases numbered 8, after V lost 6 bases and J lost 6 bases. This CDR3 contains 15 residues. The germline V gene has CDR1 SNHLY and CDR2 FYNNEI. Here the CDR3 DNA reads TGTGCCAGCAGCGAACCGGGACAGGGATATGAAAAACTGTTTTTT. Its translation is CASSEPGQGYEKLFF.

This clone was seen only once. V usage is TRBV2 and J usage is TRBJ2-7; 9 bases align to TRBD1. The junction had 9 bases not matched to a gene; V was cut back by 7 bases and J by 5 bases. Per germline, CDR1 SNHLY and CDR2 FYNNEI. This CDR3 contains 14 residues. CDR3 in amino acids: CASKIRDRDNEQYF. The DNA for the CDR3 is TGTGCCAGCAAAATCCGGGACAGGGACAACGAGCAGTACTTC.

V gene TRBV7-8 combines with J gene TRBJ2-7; D is undetermined. The CDR3 is made up of 11 amino acids. Trimming removed 5 bases from V and 6 bases from J, with 8 bases in between. In germline, CDR1 is SGHVS, CDR2 FQNEAQ. The CDR3 here is CASSHSSEQYF. Written as DNA, the CDR3 is TGTGCCAGCAGCCACTCGAGCGAGCAGTACTTC.

This chain joins TRBV7-8 and TRBJ2-5, with 7 bases identical to TRBD1. Germline V gives CDR1 SGHVS, CDR2 FQNEAQ. The CDR3 runs to 14 residues. Losses at the gene ends were 6 bases for V and 1 base for J; bases not matched to a gene: 5. The CDR3 coding sequence is TGTGCCAGCAGACGACGGGACAGCCAAGAGACCCAGTACTTC. The encoded protein is CASRRRDSQETQYF.

The chain carries TRBV5-1 and TRBJ1-4, with D uncertain. Germline V gene data show CDR1 as SGHRS and CDR2 as YFSETQ. The CDR3 length is 13 residues. V was pared by 2 bases and J by 0 bases, with 2 bases between. This CDR3 reads CASSFSTNEKLFF. The CDR3 DNA is TGCGCCAGCAGCTTCTCAACTAATGAAAAACTGTTTTTT.